A single TCR beta chain is shown here with its context. Its antigen is not identified. The sample comes from a study of shared clonotypes between healthy human individuals. Study-level points and caveats: At large depth, rarefaction still showed sorted-subset sequencing to be incomplete. Richness estimates generally favored naive over memory subsets.

The V and J ends lost 8 bases and 9 bases, in that order; junction bases with no gene match: 19. There are 16 residues in the CDR3. Per the germline V gene, CDR1 is MDHEN and CDR2 is SYDVKM. TCRdb keeps only in-frame clones here, not all; method: immunoSEQ multiplex PCR. This sample yields about 680,000 clones, of which around 72% are seen a single time; approximately 2% belongs to the top ten. Sequences were obtained from memory CD4+ T cells sorted from blood. Subset indicated: CD45RA-negative fraction. The sequence derives from a woman in her twenties or thirties in good health. This sequence joins TRBV28 and TRBJ2-7; 10 bases agree with TRBD1. CDR3 sequence: CASGDRGGYRSASQYF. The CDR3 coding sequence is TGTGCCAGCGGGGACAGGGGTGGGTATCGAAGCGCCTCGCAGTACTTC.